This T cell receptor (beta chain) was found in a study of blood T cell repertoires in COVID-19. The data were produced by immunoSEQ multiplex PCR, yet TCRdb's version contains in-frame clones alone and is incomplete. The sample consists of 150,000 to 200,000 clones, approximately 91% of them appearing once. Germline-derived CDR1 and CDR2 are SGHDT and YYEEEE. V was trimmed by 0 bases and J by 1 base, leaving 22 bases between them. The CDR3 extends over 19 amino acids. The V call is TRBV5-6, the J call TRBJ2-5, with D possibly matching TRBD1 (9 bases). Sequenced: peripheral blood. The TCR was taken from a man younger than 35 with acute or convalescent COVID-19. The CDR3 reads CASSLAWTGAGGAQETQYF. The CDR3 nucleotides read TGTGCCAGCAGCTTGGCTTGGACAGGGGCCGGGGGGGCCCAAGAGACCCAGTACTTC.